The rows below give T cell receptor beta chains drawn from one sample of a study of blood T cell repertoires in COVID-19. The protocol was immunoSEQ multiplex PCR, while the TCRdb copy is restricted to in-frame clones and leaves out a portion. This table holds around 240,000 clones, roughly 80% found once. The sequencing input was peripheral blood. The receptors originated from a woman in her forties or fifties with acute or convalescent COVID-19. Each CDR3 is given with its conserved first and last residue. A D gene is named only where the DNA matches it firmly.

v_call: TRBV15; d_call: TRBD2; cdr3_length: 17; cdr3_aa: CATSQTPLGGSSYEQYF
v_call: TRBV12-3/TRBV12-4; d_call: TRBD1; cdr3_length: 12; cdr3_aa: CASSKTGVEQYF
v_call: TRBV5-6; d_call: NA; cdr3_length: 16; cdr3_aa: CASSLQSGAYPYEQYF
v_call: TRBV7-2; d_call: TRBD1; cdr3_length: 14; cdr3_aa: CASGPTGRNYGYTF
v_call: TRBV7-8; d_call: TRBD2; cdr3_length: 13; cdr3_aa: CASSGSGSYEQYF
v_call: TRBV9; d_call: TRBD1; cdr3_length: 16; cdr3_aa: CASSIRDRTNTGELFF
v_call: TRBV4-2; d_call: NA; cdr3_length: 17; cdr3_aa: CASSQDPFDRYTDTQYF
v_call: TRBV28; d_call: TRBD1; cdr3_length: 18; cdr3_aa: CASSLISPVWTGHYGYTF
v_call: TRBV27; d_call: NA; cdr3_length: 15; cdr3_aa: CASGTRVSTNEKLFF
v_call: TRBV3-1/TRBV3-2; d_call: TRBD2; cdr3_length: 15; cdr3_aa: CASSQLAGSRYEQFF
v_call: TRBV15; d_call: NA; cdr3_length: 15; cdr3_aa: CATSSLISTGNEQFF
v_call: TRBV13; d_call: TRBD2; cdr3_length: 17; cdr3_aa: CASSFRTSGGSTDTQYF
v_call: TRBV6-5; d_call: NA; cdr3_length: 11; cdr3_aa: CASSTADTQYF
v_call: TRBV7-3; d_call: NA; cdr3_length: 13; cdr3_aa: CASSPNGGRQAFF
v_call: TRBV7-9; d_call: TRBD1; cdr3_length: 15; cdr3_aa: CASRGAGQGKSPLHF
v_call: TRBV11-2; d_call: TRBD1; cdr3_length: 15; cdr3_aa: CASSLGKGAYYGYTF
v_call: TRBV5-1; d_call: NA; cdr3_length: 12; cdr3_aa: CASSLDTGGYTF
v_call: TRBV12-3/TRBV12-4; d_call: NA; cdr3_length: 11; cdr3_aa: CASSSAGEEYF
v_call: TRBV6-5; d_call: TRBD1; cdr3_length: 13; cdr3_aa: CASTPTGGTEAFF
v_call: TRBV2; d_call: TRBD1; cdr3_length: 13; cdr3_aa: CASFSGTDYEQYF
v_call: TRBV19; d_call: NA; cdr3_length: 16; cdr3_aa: CARRTGGLGEGGELFF
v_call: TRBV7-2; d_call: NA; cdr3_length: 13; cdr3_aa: CASKKSRAGEAFF
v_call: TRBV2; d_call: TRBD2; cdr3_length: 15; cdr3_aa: CASSALAGSAYEQYF
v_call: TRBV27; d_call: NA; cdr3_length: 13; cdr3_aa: CASSLEYTGELFF
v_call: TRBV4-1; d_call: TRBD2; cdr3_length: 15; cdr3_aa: CASSQRNGGRDTQYF
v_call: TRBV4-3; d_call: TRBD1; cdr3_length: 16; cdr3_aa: CASSQGGGSYGYEQYF
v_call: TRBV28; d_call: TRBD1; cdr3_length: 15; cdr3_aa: CASIEDRGQNYEQYF
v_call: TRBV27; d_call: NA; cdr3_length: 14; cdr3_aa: CASSTLRAGEKLFF
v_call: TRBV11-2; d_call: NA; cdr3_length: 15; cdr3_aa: CASSSKGGLQETQYF
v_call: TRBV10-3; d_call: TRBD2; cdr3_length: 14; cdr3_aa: CAISELAGDNEQFF
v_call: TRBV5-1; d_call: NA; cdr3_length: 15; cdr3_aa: CASSLTGKMNTEAFF
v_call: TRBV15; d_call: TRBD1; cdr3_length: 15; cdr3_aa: CATSRRQGVTDTQYF
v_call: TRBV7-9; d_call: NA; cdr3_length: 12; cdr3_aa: CASSLEPYGYTF
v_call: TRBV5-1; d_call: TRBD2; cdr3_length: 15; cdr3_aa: CASSPGLAGAYEQYF
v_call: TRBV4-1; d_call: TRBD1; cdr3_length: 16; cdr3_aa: CASSQLDRADTDTQYF
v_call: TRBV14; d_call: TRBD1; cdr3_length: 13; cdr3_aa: CASSPGQGTRRHF
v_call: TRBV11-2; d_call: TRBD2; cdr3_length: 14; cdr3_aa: CASSLGGGRHEQYF
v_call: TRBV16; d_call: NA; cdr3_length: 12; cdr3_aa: CASSRNSYEQYF
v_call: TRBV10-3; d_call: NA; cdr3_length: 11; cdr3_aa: CASAGVYGYTF
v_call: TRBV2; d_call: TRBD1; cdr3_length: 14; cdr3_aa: CASKLGTGSYEQYF
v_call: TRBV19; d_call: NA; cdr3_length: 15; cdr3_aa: CASSMALTNNQPQHF
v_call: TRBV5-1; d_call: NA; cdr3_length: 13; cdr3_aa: CASSLDRQETQYF
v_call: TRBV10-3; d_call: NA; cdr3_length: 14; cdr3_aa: CAIKDASSGNTIYF
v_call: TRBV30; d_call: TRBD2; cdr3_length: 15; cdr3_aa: CALMVGLGGVDTQYF
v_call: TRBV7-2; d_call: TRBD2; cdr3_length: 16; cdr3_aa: CASRQQGGGNQETQYF
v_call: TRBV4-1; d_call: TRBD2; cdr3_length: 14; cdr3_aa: CASSQGGRAGELFF
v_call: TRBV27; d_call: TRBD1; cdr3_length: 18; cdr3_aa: CASSPGQGKVYSNQPQHF
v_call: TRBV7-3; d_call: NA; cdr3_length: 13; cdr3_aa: CASSLVRGNTIYF
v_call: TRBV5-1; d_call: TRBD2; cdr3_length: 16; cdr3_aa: CASSLLTGGAGDTQYF
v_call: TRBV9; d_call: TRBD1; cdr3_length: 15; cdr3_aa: CASSVAGQGAREQYF
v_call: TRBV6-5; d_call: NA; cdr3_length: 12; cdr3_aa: CASSTQGYEQYF
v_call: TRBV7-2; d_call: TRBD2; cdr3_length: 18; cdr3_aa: CASSPLLPTSGSTGELFF
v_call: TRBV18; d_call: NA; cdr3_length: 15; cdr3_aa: CASSPRRDSYNEQFF
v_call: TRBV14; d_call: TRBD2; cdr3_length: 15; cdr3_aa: CASRVTGAGLTEQYF
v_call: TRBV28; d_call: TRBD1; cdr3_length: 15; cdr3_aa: CASSPSSGGFYGYTF
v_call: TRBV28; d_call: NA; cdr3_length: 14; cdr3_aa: CASRTLSRTYEQYF
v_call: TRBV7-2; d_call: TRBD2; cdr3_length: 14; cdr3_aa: CASSAGTTDYEQYF
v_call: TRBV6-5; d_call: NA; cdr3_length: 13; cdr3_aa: CASSRATRGAAFF
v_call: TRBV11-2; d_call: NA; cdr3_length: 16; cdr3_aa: CASSLEMKGRTGELFF